This TCR beta chain was documented in a study of blood T cell repertoires in COVID-19. The repertoire was sequenced with immunoSEQ multiplex PCR; TCRdb's copy has only in-frame clones and lacks some. This table has 200,000 to 300,000 clones, 85% appearing once. V dropped 6 bases and J dropped 1 base, with 3 bases sitting between them. This CDR3 spans 11 amino acids. Germline V gives CDR1 MNHNY, CDR2 SVGAGI (reference sequence). This chain uses TRBV6-6 with TRBJ2-5, with no clear D. This TCR derives from a man between 45 and 60 years old with COVID-19, enrolled during active disease. Sequenced sample: peripheral blood. As DNA, the CDR3 is TGTGCCAGCAGCAGCCAAGAGACCCAGTACTTC. Its protein product is CASSSQETQYF.